This T cell receptor beta chain originates from a study of metastatic and nonmetastatic thyroid tumors. Study background: It was across blood and tumor or nodule tissue from malignant and benign thyroid patients that repertoires were compared. Study results and caveats: Benign nodules were reported to have significantly lower TCR beta diversity than malignant thyroid tumors, in blood and tumor.

This CDR3 is 15 amino acids long. Germline V gene lookup returns CDR1 MDHEN and CDR2 SYDVKM. V shed 7 bases and J shed 2 bases, with 17 bases lying between them. All patients were treatment-naive before thyroid surgery. Authors' processing steps: Between-group CDR3 differences, defined by clinicopathological status, yielded a distant-metastasis classifier for papillary thyroid cancer. TCRdb reanalyzed the PCR reads with MiXCR. The V and J calls and clone size come from TCRdb's table, not from the authors' own analysis. Among 49,000 or so clones listed, roughly a quarter were seen once. By its share, this clone is medium-sized (0.01 to 0.1%). Its cognate antigen is unknown.

The rearrangement joins TRBV28 to TRBJ1-2; weak D call: TRBD1 (5 bases). The receptor was derived from a male donor with papillary thyroid cancer or a benign thyroid nodule (not recorded which). Some clones in this sample may be carry-over from other donors' samples. Sequencing used blood. The CDR3 spells CASIPGSKSNYGYTF. The CDR3 region has the DNA TGTGCCAGCATCCCAGGGTCGAAATCGAACTATGGCTACACCTTC.